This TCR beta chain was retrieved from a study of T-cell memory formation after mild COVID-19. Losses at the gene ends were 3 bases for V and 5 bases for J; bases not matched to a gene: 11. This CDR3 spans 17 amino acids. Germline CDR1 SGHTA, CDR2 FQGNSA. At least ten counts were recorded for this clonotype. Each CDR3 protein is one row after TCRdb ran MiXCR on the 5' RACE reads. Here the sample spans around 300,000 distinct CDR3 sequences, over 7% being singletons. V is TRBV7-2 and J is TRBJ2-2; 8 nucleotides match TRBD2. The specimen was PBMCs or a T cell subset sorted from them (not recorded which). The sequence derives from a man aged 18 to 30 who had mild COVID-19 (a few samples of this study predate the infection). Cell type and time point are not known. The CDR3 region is CASSFRVGGGSTGELFF. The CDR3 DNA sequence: TGTGCCAGCAGCTTTCGAGTAGGCGGGGGGAGTACCGGGGAGCTGTTTTTT.